The TCR beta chain described here comes from a study of blood T cell repertoires in COVID-19. Overall study: From the United States, Italy and Spain came samples of acute and convalescent COVID-19. PBMCs, B-cell-depleted T cells, or T cells provided the cDNA or gDNA that made up the material.

Authors' data handling: It was from reference gene primer amplification that nucleated cell counts were estimated. The method was immunoSEQ multiplex PCR; TCRdb's version includes in-frame clones alone and lacks a portion of them. V, J and clone size were drawn from that table, and D and trimming were deduced from the DNA. The profile shows about 81,000 clones, about 79% of them singletons. The V end lost 1 base, the J end lost 6 bases, and 8 bases lay between the germline ends. Germline CDR1 reads SEHNR; CDR2 reads FQNEAQ (reference sequence). The CDR3 consists of 13 residues. The source material was peripheral blood. The receptor was isolated from a woman aged 50 to 65 with acute or convalescent COVID-19. This rearrangement joins TRBV7-9 to TRBJ2-3; D is possibly TRBD1 (5 bases). The CDR3 nucleotides are TGTGCCAGCAGCTTAGGGGGCGCGGATACGCAGTATTTT. Translated, it gives CASSLGGADTQYF.